A selection of T cell receptor beta chains follows, all from one sample in a study of blood T cell repertoires in COVID-19. Assay used: immunoSEQ multiplex PCR; TCRdb lists only in-frame clones, some missing. The sample lists 130,000 to 150,000 clones, 88% occurring once. The sample taken for sequencing was peripheral blood. Receptors originate from a man over 45 with active or convalescent COVID-19. The CDR3 runs from the conserved cysteine through the conserved F or W. D genes are given only for firm matches. Some rows have no size entry. The others give once, few or many, or a class for an expanded clone.

V	size	J	D	CDR3	DNA
TRBV7-2	-	TRBJ2-5	-	CASSLEFTRETQYF	TGTGCCAGCAGCTTAGAGTTTACCAGGGAGACCCAGTACTTC
TRBV5-4	-	TRBJ2-7	TRBD1	CASSPQGAPYEQYF	TGTGCCAGCAGCCCACAGGGGGCCCCCTACGAGCAGTACTTC
TRBV12-3/TRBV12-4	-	TRBJ1-5	-	CASSRSDISPQHF	TGTGCCAGCAGTCGCTCGGACATCTCGCCCCAGCATTTT
TRBV7-9	-	TRBJ2-5	TRBD2	CASSLRRGTSGREETQYF	TGTGCCAGCAGCTTAAGGAGGGGGACTAGCGGGAGGGAAGAGACCCAGTACTTC
TRBV11-2	-	TRBJ2-5	TRBD2	CASRGLAKETQYF	TGTGCCAGCAGGGGACTAGCGAAGGAGACCCAGTACTTC
TRBV27	-	TRBJ2-7	-	CASRKGGGNEQYF	TGTGCCAGCAGAAAGGGGGGAGGGAACGAGCAGTACTTC
TRBV5-1	-	TRBJ2-7	TRBD2	CASRPSGRASYEQYF	TGCGCCAGCAGGCCTAGCGGGAGGGCCTCGTACGAGCAGTACTTC
TRBV5-1	-	TRBJ2-3	-	CASSLVTIDNTQYF	TGCGCCAGCAGCTTGGTCACTATAGATAATACGCAGTATTTT
TRBV24-1	-	TRBJ2-1	TRBD1	CATRQGDSYNEQFF	TGTGCCACCAGACAGGGGGATTCCTACAATGAGCAGTTCTTC
TRBV27	few	TRBJ1-5	-	CASSPNSYRTPRQPQHF	TGTGCCAGCAGTCCCAATTCTTACAGGACCCCCAGGCAGCCCCAGCATTTT
TRBV2	-	TRBJ1-5	-	CASSGPRQPQHF	TGTGCCAGCAGTGGCCCGCGTCAGCCCCAGCATTTT
TRBV28	-	TRBJ1-6	-	CASSLGRGNSPLHF	TGTGCCAGCAGCCTGGGGAGGGGGAATTCACCCCTCCACTTT
TRBV10-3	once	TRBJ2-3	TRBD1	CAISESAGQVGTDTQYF	TGTGCCATCAGTGAGTCAGCCGGACAGGTAGGGACAGATACGCAGTATTTT
TRBV6-2/TRBV6-3	-	TRBJ1-5	TRBD1	CASSPPWTGMDQPQHF	TGTGCCAGCAGCCCTCCTTGGACAGGGATGGATCAGCCCCAGCATTTT
TRBV5-1	-	TRBJ1-6	TRBD1	CASSLGQGAYSPLHF	TGCGCCAGCAGCTTGGGACAGGGGGCGTATTCACCCCTCCACTTT
TRBV7-2	-	TRBJ2-2	-	CASSFGLNTGELFF	TGTGCCAGCAGCTTCGGACTAAACACCGGGGAGCTGTTTTTT
TRBV28	-	TRBJ1-2	TRBD1	CASLDRGGYTF	TGTGCCAGCCTGGACAGGGGTGGCTACACCTTC
TRBV29-1	-	TRBJ1-1	-	CSVLPGRRTTEAFF	TGCAGCGTCCTCCCAGGGAGGCGGACCACTGAAGCTTTCTTT
TRBV4-1	-	TRBJ2-7	-	CASSQEPDRGNSEQYF	TGCGCCAGCAGCCAAGAGCCAGATAGGGGGAACTCCGAGCAGTACTTC
TRBV4-2	-	TRBJ1-1	TRBD1	CASSHPGTGIMNTEAFF	TGTGCCAGCAGCCATCCCGGGACAGGAATAATGAACACTGAAGCTTTCTTT
TRBV28	-	TRBJ2-5	-	CASSGEGWDETQYF	TGTGCCAGCAGTGGCGAGGGCTGGGATGAGACCCAGTACTTC
TRBV30	-	TRBJ1-5	-	CAWSEAPNQPQHF	TGTGCCTGGAGTGAAGCCCCCAATCAGCCCCAGCATTTT
TRBV5-4	once	TRBJ1-1	TRBD1	CASSLPPGGPNTEAFF	TGTGCCAGCAGCCTTCCCCCAGGGGGCCCGAACACTGAAGCTTTCTTT
TRBV19	-	TRBJ1-2	TRBD1	CASRTGDGVGGYTF	TGTGCCAGCAGAACAGGGGATGGTGTTGGCGGCTACACCTTC
TRBV5-1	few	TRBJ1-6	-	CASSHEGRINSPLHF	TGCGCCAGCAGTCACGAGGGCAGGATCAATTCACCCCTCCACTTT
TRBV28	-	TRBJ1-6	-	CASRSTGYNSPLHF	TGTGCCAGCAGGTCAACAGGGTACAATTCACCCCTCCACTTT
TRBV5-1	-	TRBJ2-5	TRBD2	CASSLGGSGYETQYF	TGCGCCAGCAGCTTGGGCGGGAGTGGGTATGAGACCCAGTACTTC
TRBV29-1	-	TRBJ2-3	TRBD1	CSVPGGTGGTDTQYF	TGCAGCGTTCCCGGGGGGACAGGGGGCACAGATACGCAGTATTTT
TRBV11-2	-	TRBJ1-4	TRBD1	CASSAPGQGVEKLFF	TGTGCCAGCAGCGCGCCGGGACAGGGCGTTGAAAAACTGTTTTTT
TRBV19	-	TRBJ2-3	-	CASSILAGFSSTDTQYF	TGTGCCAGTAGTATTCTGGCGGGATTTTCTAGCACAGATACGCAGTATTTT
TRBV5-4	few	TRBJ2-7	TRBD2	CASSKGAGSGLGEQYF	TGTGCCAGCAGCAAGGGCGCGGGTAGCGGGCTGGGGGAGCAGTACTTC
TRBV6-5	-	TRBJ1-5	TRBD1	CASRDRGSNQPQHF	TGTGCCAGCAGGGACAGGGGGAGCAATCAGCCCCAGCATTTT
TRBV12-3/TRBV12-4	-	TRBJ1-3	-	CASSPGQRDTIYF	TGTGCCAGCAGCCCAGGACAACGGGACACCATATATTTT
TRBV2	-	TRBJ2-1	-	CASSERGRAYKNEQFF	TGTGCCAGCAGTGAAAGGGGGAGGGCCTATAAGAATGAGCAGTTCTTC
TRBV2	-	TRBJ1-1	TRBD1	CASRMDRENTEAFF	TGTGCCAGCAGGATGGACAGGGAGAACACTGAAGCTTTCTTT
TRBV5-1	few	TRBJ2-5	-	CASSLRLGAETQYF	TGCGCCAGCAGCTTACGACTGGGGGCAGAGACCCAGTACTTC
TRBV19	-	TRBJ1-1	TRBD1	CASRDRGRGDTEAFF	TGTGCCAGTCGGGACAGGGGAAGAGGGGACACTGAAGCTTTCTTT
TRBV25-1	-	TRBJ2-2	TRBD1	CASSVTGGRTGELFF	TGTGCCAGCAGTGTAACAGGGGGCAGGACCGGGGAGCTGTTTTTT
TRBV6-1	-	TRBJ2-7	-	CASSESWPYEQYF	TGTGCCAGCAGTGAATCTTGGCCCTACGAGCAGTACTTC
TRBV19	-	TRBJ1-1	-	CASTTLQTNTEAFF	TGTGCCAGTACCACCTTACAGACGAACACTGAAGCTTTCTTT
TRBV6-5	once	TRBJ2-7	-	CASSFARGGYEQYF	TGTGCCAGCAGTTTCGCTCGGGGAGGCTACGAGCAGTACTTC
TRBV2	-	TRBJ1-6	-	CASRTESPLHF	TGTGCCAGCAGGACGGAGTCACCCCTCCACTTT
TRBV5-4	-	TRBJ2-3	TRBD2	CASSPTSITSTDTQYF	TGTGCCAGCAGCCCGACTAGCATAACTAGCACAGATACGCAGTATTTT
TRBV29-1	-	TRBJ2-1	TRBD2	CSVAGGGTNEQFF	TGCAGCGTTGCTGGCGGGGGTACCAATGAGCAGTTCTTC
TRBV5-5	-	TRBJ2-5	TRBD1	CASSLYAQGEETQYF	TGTGCCAGCAGCTTGTACGCACAGGGGGAAGAGACCCAGTACTTC
TRBV19	-	TRBJ1-2	-	CASSISQDYGYTF	TGTGCCAGTAGTATAAGTCAGGACTATGGCTACACCTTC
TRBV28	-	TRBJ2-1	-	CASSLVPGSLSSYNEQFF	TGTGCCAGCAGTTTAGTCCCCGGTAGTCTGAGCTCCTACAATGAGCAGTTCTTC
TRBV19	-	TRBJ2-2	-	CASSTKGVTGELFF	TGTGCCAGTAGTACTAAGGGGGTCACCGGGGAGCTGTTTTTT
TRBV28	-	TRBJ1-2	-	CASSLAQGGRAVYGYTF	TGTGCCAGCAGTTTAGCACAAGGCGGCAGGGCGGTCTATGGCTACACCTTC
TRBV5-1	-	TRBJ2-7	TRBD2	CASSPGSGRNEQYF	TGCGCCAGCAGCCCTGGTAGCGGGAGAAACGAGCAGTACTTC
TRBV29-1	-	TRBJ2-4	-	CSVARGRENIQYF	TGCAGCGTCGCTCGGGGGAGAGAAAACATTCAGTACTTC
TRBV28	-	TRBJ2-7	-	CASSLGGFEQYF	TGTGCCAGCAGTTTAGGAGGGTTCGAGCAGTACTTC
TRBV3-1/TRBV3-2	few	TRBJ2-7	-	CASSQAYEQYF	TGTGCCAGCAGCCAAGCGTACGAGCAGTACTTC